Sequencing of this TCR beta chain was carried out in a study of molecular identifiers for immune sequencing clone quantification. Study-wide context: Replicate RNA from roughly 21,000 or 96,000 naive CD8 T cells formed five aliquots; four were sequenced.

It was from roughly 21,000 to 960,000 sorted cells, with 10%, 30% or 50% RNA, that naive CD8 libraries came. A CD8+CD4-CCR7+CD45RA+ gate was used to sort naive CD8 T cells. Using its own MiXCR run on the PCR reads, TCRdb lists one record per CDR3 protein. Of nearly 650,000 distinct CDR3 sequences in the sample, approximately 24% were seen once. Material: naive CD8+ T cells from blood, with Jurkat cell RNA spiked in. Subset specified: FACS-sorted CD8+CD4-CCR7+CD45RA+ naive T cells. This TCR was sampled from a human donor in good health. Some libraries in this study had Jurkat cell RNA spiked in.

CDR3 coding DNA: TGTGCCAGTAGTATAGATGCCCGGGAATCAAAGACCCAGTACTTC. This codes for CASSIDARESKTQYF. The rearrangement uses TRBV19 and TRBJ2-5; perhaps TRBD2 as D (5 bases). The germline V and J ends were trimmed by 0 bases and 6 bases, with 14 bases remaining between them. The CDR3 runs to 15 residues. From germline, CDR1 is LNHDA and CDR2 SQIVND (reference sequence).